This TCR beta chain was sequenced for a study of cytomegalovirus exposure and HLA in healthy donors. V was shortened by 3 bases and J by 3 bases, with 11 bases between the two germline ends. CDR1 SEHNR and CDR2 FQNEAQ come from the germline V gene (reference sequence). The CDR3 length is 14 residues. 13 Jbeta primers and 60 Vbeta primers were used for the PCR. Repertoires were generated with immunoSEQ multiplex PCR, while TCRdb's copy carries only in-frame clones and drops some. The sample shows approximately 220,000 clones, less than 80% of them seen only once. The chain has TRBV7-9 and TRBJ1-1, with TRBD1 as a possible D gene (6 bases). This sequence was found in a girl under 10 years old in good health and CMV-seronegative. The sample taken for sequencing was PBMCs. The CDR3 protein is CASSLAGEHTEAFF. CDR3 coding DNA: TGTGCCAGCAGCTTGGCAGGGGAACACACTGAAGCTTTCTTT.